This T cell receptor beta chain derives from a study of identical twins. The CDR3 is made up of 16 amino acids. Germline CDR1 reads DFQATT; CDR2 reads SNEGSKA (reference sequence). J gave up 5 bases and V 0 bases, and 6 bases lay outside the gene matches. TCRdb called the 5' RACE reads again in MiXCR, with one record for every CDR3 protein. There are approximately 240,000 distinct CDR3 sequences in the sample; 11% to 15% occur only once, and approximately 10% lies in the top ten. The material sequenced was memory (CD45RO+) T cells sorted from blood. This TCR was sampled from a woman younger than 30 in good health. The chain carries TRBV20-1 and TRBJ2-2; 10 nucleotides match TRBD2. The CDR3, as DNA: TGCAGTGCTAGAGATTCGGGACTAGCGCCTACCGGGGAGCTGTTTTTT. Translating gives CSARDSGLAPTGELFF.